This T cell receptor beta chain is from a study of T cells expressing NK-cell markers. Study summary: Eight donors were sequenced, seven testing HCMV-seropositive and one testing seronegative. Study results and limitations: The share of CD8+ T cells held by dominant NKG2C+ clonotypes was roughly 1.0-8% in more than 5 donors. In four donors, these clonotypes also led the CD3+CD56-NKG2C+ fraction.

In regard to this clonotype: Its antigen is still unknown.

TCR beta cDNA was made by 5'RACE template switching with UMIs. Using the 5' RACE reads, TCRdb records one entry per CDR3 protein without DNA. This sample's table reports hundreds of thousands of distinct CDR3 sequences. From germline, CDR1 is SQVTM and CDR2 ANQGSEA. This CDR3 region has 13 residues. The chain couples TRBV29-1 to TRBJ2-7; TCRdb's assignment of TRBD1 cannot be checked, as there is no DNA. The sequence was obtained from a man aged 18-70 years in good health. The sample comprised blood T cells: a sorted CD56 or NKG2C T cell subset, CD4+ or CD8+ T cells, or bulk PBMC T cells (not recorded which). CDR3 residues: CSVEVYPTGEQYF.